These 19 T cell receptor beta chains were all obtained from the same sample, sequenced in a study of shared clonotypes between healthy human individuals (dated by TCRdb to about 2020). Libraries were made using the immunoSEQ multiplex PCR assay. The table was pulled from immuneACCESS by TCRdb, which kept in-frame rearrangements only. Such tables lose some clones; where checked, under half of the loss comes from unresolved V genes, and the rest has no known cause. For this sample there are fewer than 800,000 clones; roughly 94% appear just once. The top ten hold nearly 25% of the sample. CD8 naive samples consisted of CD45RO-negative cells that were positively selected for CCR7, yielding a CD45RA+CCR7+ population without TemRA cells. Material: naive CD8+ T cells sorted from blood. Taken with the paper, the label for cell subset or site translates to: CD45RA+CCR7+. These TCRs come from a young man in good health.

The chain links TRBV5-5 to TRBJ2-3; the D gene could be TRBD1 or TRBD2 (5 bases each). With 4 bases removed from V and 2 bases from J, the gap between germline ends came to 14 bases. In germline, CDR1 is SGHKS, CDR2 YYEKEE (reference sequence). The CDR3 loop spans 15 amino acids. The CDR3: CASSPFWGITDTQYF. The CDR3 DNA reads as TGTGCCAGCAGCCCGTTTTGGGGGATCACAGATACGCAGTATTTT.

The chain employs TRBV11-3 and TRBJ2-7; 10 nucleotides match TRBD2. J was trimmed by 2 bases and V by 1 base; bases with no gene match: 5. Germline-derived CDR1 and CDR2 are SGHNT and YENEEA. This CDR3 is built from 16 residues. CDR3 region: CASSLGASGSPYEQYF. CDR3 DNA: TGTGCCAGCAGCTTAGGGGCTAGCGGGAGTCCCTACGAGCAGTACTTC.

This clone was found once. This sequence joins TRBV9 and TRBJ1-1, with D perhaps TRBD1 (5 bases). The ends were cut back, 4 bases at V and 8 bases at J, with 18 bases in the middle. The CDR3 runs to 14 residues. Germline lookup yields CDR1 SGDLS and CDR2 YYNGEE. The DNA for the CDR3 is TGTGCCAGCAGCCCCGGGGGGAGACTGTGGGAAGCTTTCTTT. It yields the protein CASSPGGRLWEAFF. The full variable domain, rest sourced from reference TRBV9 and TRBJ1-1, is DSGVTQTPKHLITATGQRVTLRCSPRSGDLSVYWYQQSLDQGLQFLIQYYNGEERAKGNILERFSAQQFPDLHSELNLSSLELGDSALYFCASSPGGRLWEAFFGQGTRLTVV.

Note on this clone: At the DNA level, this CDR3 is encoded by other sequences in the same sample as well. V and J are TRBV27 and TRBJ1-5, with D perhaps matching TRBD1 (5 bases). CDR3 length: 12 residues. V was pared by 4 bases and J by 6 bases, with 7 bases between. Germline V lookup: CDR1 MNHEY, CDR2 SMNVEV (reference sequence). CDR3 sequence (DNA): TGTGCCAGCAGTTCCGGGGGTCAGCCCCAGCATTTT. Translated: CASSSGGQPQHF.

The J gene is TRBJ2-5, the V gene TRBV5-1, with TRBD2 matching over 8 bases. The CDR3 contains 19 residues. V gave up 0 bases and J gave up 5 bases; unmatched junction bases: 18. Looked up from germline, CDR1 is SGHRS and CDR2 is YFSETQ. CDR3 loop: CASSLGSTSGPKKGETQYF. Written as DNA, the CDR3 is TGCGCCAGCAGCTTGGGTTCAACTAGCGGACCAAAAAAGGGGGAGACCCAGTACTTC.

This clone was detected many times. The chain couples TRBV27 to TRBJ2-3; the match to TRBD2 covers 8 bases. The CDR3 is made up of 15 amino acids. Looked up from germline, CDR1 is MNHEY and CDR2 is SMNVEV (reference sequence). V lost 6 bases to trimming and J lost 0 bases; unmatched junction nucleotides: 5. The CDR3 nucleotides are TGTGCCAGCAGGAGGGCTAGCGGGAGCACAGATACGCAGTATTTT. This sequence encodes CASRRASGSTDTQYF.

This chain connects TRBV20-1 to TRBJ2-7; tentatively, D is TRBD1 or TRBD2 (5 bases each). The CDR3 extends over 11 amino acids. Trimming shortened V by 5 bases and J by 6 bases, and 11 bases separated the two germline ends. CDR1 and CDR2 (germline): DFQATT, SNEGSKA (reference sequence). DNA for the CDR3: TGCAGTGCTCCCGGGGCCGTCGAGCAGTACTTC. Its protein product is CSAPGAVEQYF.

The CDR3 bases are TGCGCCAGCAGGCAGCGGGAGGGGTCATCATACGAGCAGTACTTC. It encodes CASRQREGSSYEQYF. V is TRBV4-1 and J is TRBJ2-7; TRBD2 matches at 10 bases. Trimming cost V 6 bases and J 4 bases; bases outside gene matches: 9. The CDR3 extends over 15 amino acids. Germline assignment: CDR1 MGHRA and CDR2 YSYEKL.

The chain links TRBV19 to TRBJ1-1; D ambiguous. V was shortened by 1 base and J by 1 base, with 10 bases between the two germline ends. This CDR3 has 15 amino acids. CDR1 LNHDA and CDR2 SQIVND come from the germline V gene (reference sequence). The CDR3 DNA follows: TGTGCCAGTAGTATAGTGTCCGCAGGGAACACTGAAGCTTTCTTT. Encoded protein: CASSIVSAGNTEAFF.

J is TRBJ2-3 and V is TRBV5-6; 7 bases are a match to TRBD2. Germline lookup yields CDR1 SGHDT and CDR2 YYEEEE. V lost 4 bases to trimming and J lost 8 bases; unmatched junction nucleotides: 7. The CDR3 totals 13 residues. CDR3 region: CASSDAREGTQYF. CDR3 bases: TGTGCCAGCAGCGACGCCAGGGAGGGTACGCAGTATTTT.

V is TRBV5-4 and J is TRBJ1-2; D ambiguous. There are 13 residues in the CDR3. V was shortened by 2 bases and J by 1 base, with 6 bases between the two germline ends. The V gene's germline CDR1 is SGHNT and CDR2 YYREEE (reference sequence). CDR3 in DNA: TGTGCCAGCAGCTTTCCGGATAACTATGGCTACACCTTC. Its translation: CASSFPDNYGYTF.

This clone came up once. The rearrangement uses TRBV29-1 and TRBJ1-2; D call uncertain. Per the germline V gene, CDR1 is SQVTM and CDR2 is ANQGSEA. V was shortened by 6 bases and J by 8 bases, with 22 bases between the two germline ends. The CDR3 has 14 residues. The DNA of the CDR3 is TGCAGCGTCGAGCCCTTAGACGCAACGGAGGGCTACACCTTC. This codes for CSVEPLDATEGYTF.

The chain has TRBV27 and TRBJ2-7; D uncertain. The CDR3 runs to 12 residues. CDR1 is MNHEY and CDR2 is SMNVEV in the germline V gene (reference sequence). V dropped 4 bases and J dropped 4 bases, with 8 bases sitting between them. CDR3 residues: CASSYDGYEQYF. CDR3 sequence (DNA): TGTGCCAGCAGTTACGACGGTTACGAGCAGTACTTC.

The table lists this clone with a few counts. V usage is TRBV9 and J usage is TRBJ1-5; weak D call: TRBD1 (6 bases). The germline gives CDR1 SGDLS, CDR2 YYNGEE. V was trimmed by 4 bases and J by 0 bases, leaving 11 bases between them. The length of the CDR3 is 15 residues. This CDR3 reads CASSSTGISNQPQHF. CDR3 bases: TGTGCCAGCAGCTCCACAGGGATTAGCAATCAGCCCCAGCATTTT.

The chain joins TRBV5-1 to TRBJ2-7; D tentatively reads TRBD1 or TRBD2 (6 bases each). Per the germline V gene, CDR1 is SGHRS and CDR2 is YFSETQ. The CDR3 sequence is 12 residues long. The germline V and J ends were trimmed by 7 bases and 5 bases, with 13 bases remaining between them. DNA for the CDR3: TGCGCCAGCGGGGGGCTTGAGAACGAGCAGTACTTC. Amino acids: CASGGLENEQYF.

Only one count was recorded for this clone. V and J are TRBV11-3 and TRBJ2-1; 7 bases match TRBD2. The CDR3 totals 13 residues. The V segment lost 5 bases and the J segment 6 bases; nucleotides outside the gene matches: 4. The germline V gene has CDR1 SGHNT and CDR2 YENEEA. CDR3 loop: CASSLSGSNEQFF. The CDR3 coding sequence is TGTGCCAGCAGCCTTAGCGGGTCCAATGAGCAGTTCTTC.

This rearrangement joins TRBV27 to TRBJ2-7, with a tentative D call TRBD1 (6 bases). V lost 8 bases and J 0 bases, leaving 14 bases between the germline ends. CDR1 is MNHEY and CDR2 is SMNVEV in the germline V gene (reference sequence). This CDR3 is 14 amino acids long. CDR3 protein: CASGTGTDSYEQYF. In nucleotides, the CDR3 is TGTGCCAGCGGAACAGGGACCGACTCCTACGAGCAGTACTTC.

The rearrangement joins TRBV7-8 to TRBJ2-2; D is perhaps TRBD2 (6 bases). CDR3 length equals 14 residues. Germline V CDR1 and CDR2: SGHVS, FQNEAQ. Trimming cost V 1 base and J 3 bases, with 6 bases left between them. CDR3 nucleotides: TGTGCCAGCAGCTTAGGGGGGGACACCGGGGAGCTGTTTTTT. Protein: CASSLGGDTGELFF.

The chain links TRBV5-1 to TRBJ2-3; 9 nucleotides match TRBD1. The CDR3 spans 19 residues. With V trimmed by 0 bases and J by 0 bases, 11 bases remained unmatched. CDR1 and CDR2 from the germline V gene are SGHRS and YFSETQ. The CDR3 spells CASSLDRDRATYSTDTQYF. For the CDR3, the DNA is TGCGCCAGCAGCTTGGATCGGGACAGGGCAACTTATAGCACAGATACGCAGTATTTT.